Only a few counts were recorded for the clone carrying this T cell receptor (beta chain). Its target is not known. Amplification of TCR beta used genomic DNA extracted from peripheral blood. Rearranged V-D-J TRB sequences were amplified with a mixed TRB-A/B primer pool. Each CDR3 protein is one row after TCRdb ran MiXCR on the multiplex PCR reads. The sample consists of roughly 3,000 distinct CDR3 sequences, around 45% of them appearing once. The sample is drawn from a study of T cell repertoires in aging, cancer and after chemotherapy. Overall study results and limits: Age-matched healthy donors had significantly more diverse, less clonal blood TCR repertoires than untreated cancer patients. Loss of evenness, beyond lost richness, contributed to age-related TCR diversity decline in cancer patients. Lymphoid organ infiltration in hematological cancer patients may impair thymic emigration or peripheral T cell expansion.

After removal of 2 bases from V and 0 bases from J, the junction contained 5 bases not matched to a gene. Per germline, CDR1 SGHNT and CDR2 YYREEE (reference sequence). The CDR3 length is 17 residues. The sequenced material came from blood. The chain carries TRBV5-4 and TRBJ2-2, with 9 bases aligning to TRBD2. This TCR came from a human donor with a blood cancer. CDR3 sequence (DNA): TGTGCCAGCAGCTTTGGAGCGGGGGGCGCGAACACCGGGGAGCTGTTTTTT. It yields the protein CASSFGAGGANTGELFF.